This TCR beta chain was obtained from a study of PD-1 blockade in classical Hodgkin lymphoma. The study's findings and limits: Prior therapy or disease activity may underlie the repertoire differences, whose causes remain undefined. Newly diagnosed patients reportedly had lower baseline TCR diversity than healthy donors.

The time point denotes: newly diagnosed, previously untreated cHL patient sample. Purification of CD4+ T cells from thawed PBMCs was achieved by magnetic negative selection. PBMCs representing newly diagnosed, untreated classical Hodgkin lymphoma functioned as the comparison. The assay was immunoSEQ multiplex PCR, and TCRdb's table has in-frame clones only and misses some. The sample has about 22,000 clones; about 90% are singletons. V was clipped by 4 bases and J by 1 base, with 11 bases between them. From germline, CDR1 is MGHDK and CDR2 SYGVNS. CDR3 length equals 15 residues. Remarks on this clone: The antigen is undetermined.

This TCR was recovered from a human donor with classical Hodgkin lymphoma. The chain couples TRBV25-1 to TRBJ2-4; possible D gene TRBD1, 6 bases. The sequencing input was CD4+ T cells from blood. This CDR3 reads CASSGGPEAKNIQYF. The CDR3 bases are TGTGCCAGCAGTGGGGGGCCCGAGGCCAAAAACATTCAGTACTTC.